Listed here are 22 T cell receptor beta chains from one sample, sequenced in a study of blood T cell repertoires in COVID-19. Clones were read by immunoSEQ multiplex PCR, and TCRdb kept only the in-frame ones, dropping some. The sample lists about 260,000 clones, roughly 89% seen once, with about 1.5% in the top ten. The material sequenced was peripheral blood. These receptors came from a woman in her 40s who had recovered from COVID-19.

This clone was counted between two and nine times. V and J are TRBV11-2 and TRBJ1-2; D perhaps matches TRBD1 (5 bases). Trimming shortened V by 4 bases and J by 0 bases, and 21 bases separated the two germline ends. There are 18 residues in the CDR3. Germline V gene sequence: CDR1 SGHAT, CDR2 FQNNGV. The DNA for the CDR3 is TGTGCCAGCAGCTCGATCCAGAAACAGGATTTAGCTAACTATGGCTACACCTTC. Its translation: CASSSIQKQDLANYGYTF.

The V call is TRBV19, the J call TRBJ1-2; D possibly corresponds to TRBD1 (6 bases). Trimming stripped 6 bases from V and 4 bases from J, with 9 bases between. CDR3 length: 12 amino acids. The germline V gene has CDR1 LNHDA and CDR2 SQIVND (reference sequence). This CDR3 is CASRGTFYGYTF. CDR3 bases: TGTGCCAGTAGAGGGACATTCTATGGCTACACCTTC.

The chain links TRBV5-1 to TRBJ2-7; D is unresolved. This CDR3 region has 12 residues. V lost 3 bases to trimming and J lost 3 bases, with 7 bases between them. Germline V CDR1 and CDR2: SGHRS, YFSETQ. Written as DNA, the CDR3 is TGCGCCAGCAGCTCGTCCTTCTACGAGCAGTACTTC. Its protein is CASSSSFYEQYF.

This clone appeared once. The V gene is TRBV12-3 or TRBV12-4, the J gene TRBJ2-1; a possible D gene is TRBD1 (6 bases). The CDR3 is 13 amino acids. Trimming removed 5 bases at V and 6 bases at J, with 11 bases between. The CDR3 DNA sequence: TGTGCCAGCAGTACGGACAGAGGCAATGAGCAGTTCTTC. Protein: CASSTDRGNEQFF.

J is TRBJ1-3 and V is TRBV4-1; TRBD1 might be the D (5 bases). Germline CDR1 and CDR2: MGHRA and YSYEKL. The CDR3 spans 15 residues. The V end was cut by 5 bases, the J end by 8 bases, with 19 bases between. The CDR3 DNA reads TGCGCCAGCAGCGACAAGACAGACGTCGTAGACACCATATATTTT. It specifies CASSDKTDVVDTIYF.

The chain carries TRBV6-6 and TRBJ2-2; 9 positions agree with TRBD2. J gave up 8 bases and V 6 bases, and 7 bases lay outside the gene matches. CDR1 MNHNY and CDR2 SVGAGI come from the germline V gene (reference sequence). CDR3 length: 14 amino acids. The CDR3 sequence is CASRPGLAGGELFF. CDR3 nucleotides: TGTGCCAGCAGGCCCGGGCTAGCGGGGGGGGAGCTGTTTTTT.

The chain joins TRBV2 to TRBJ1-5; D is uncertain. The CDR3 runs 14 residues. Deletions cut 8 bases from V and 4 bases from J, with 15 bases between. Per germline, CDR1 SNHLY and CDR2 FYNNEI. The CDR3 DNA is TGTGCCAGCTCGAGGGAGGGATTTAATCAGCCCCAGCATTTT. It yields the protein CASSREGFNQPQHF.

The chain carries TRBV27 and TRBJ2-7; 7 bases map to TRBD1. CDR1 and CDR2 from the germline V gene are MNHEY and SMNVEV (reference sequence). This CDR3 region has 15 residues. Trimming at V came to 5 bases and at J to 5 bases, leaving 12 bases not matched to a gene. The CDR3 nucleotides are TGTGCCAGCAGTCCCGGGACAGAGACCTTAGACGAGCAGTACTTC. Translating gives CASSPGTETLDEQYF.

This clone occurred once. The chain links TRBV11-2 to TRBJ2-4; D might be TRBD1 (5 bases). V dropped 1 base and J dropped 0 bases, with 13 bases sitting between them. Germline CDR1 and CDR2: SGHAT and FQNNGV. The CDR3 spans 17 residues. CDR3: CASSLGGGRLAKNIQYF. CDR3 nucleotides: TGTGCCAGCAGCTTAGGGGGCGGTCGTCTAGCCAAAAACATTCAGTACTTC.

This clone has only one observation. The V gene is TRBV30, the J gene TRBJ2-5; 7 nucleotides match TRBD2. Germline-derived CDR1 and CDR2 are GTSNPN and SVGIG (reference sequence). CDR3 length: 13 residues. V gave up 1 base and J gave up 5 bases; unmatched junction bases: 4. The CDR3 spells CAWSDGGGETQYF. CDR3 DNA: TGTGCCTGGAGTGATGGGGGAGGGGAGACCCAGTACTTC.

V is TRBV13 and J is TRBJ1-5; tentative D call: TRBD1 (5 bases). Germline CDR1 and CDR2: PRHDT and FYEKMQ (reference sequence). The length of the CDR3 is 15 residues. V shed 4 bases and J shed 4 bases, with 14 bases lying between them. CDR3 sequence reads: CASSWGYGGNQPQHF. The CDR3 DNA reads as TGTGCCAGCAGCTGGGGATATGGGGGGAATCAGCCCCAGCATTTT.

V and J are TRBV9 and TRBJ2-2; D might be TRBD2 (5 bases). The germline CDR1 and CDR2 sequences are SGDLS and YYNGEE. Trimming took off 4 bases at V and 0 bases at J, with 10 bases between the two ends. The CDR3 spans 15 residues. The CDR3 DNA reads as TGTGCCAGCAGCCCCCGAGGGCCGAACACCGGGGAGCTGTTTTTT. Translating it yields CASSPRGPNTGELFF.

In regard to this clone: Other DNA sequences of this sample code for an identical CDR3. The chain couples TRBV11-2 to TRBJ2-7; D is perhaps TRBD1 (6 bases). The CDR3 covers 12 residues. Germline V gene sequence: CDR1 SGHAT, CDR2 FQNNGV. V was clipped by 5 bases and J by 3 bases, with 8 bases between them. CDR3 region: CASSQQGYEQYF. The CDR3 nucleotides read TGTGCCAGCAGCCAACAGGGCTACGAGCAGTACTTC.

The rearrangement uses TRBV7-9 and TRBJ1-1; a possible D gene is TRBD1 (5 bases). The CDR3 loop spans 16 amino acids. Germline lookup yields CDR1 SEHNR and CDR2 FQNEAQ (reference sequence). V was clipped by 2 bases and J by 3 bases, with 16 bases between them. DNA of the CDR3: TGTGCCAGCAGCTTATGGGATAGGGGTCCGTACACTGAAGCTTTCTTT. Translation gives CASSLWDRGPYTEAFF. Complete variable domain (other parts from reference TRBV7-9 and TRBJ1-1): DTGVSQNPRHKITKRGQNVTFRCDPISEHNRLYWYRQTLGQGPEFLTYFQNEAQLEKSRLLSDRFSAERPKGSFSTLEIQRTEQGDSAMYLCASSLWDRGPYTEAFFGQGTRLTVV.

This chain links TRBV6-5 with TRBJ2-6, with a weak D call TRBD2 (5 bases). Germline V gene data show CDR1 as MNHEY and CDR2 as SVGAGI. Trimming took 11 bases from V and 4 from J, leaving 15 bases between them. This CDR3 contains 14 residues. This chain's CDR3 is CASSSGRGANVLTF. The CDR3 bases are TGTGCCTCTAGCTCGGGTAGGGGGGCCAACGTCCTGACTTTC.

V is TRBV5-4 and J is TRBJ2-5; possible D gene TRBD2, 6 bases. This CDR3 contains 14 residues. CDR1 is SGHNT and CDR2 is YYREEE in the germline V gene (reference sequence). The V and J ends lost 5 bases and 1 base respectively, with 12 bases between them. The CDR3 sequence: CASSRDSTQETQYF. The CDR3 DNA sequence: TGTGCCAGCAGTCGGGACTCCACCCAAGAGACCCAGTACTTC.

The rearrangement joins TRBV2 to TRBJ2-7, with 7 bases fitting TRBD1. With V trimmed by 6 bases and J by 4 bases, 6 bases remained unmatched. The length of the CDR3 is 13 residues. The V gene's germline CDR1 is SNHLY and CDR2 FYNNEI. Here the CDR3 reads CASSGDRDYEQYF. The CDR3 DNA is TGTGCCAGCAGCGGTGACAGGGATTACGAGCAGTACTTC.

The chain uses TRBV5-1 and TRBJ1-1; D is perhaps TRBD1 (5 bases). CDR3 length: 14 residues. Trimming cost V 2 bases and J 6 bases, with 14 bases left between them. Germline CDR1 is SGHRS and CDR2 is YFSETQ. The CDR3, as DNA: TGCGCCAGCAGCTTTGATCAGGGCCCATCTGAAGCTTTCTTT. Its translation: CASSFDQGPSEAFF.

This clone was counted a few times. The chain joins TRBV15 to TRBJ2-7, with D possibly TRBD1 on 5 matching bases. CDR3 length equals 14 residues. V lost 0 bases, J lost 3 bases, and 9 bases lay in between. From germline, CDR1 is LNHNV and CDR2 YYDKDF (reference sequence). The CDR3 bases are TGTGCCACCAGCAGAGATCGTCAGGGCTACGAGCAGTACTTC. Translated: CATSRDRQGYEQYF.

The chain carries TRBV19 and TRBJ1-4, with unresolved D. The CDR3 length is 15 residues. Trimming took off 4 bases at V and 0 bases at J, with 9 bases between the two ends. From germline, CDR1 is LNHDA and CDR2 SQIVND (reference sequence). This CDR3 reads CASSKWRATNEKLFF. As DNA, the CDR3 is TGTGCCAGTAGTAAATGGAGAGCAACTAATGAAAAACTGTTTTTT.

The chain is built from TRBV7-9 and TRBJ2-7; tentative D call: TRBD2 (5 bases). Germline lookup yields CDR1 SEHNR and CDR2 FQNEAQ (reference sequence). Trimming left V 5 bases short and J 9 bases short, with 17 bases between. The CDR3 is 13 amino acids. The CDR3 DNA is TGTGCCAGCAGCCCACCCGGTGGGAGCGCGCAGTACTTC. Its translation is CASSPPGGSAQYF.

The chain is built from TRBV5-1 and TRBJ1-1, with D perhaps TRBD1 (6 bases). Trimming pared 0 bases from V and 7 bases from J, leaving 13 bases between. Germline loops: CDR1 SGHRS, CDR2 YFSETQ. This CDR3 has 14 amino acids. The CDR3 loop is CASSLEQGMGEAFF. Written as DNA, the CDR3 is TGCGCCAGCAGCTTGGAACAGGGTATGGGTGAAGCTTTCTTT. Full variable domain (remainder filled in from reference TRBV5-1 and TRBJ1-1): KAGVTQTPRYLIKTRGQQVTLSCSPISGHRSVSWYQQTPGQGLQFLFEYFSETQRNKGNFPGRFSGRQFSNSRSEMNVSTLELGDSALYLCASSLEQGMGEAFFGQGTRLTVV.